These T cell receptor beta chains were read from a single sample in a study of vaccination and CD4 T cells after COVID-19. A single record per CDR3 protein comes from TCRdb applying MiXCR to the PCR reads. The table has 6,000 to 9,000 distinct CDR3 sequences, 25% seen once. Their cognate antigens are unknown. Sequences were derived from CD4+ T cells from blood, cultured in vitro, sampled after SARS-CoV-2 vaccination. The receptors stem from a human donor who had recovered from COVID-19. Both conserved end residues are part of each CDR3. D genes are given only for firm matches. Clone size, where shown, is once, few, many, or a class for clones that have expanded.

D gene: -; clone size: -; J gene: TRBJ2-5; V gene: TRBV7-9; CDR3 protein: CASSLVNLIVEETQYF; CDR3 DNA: TGTGCCAGCAGCTTAGTGAACTTAATAGTGGAAGAGACCCAGTACTTC
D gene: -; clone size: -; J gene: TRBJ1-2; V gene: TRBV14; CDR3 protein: CASSQGANYGYTF; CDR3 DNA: TGTGCCAGCAGCCAGGGGGCTAACTATGGCTACACCTTC
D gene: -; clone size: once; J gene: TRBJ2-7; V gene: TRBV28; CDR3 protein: CASSFARGNSYEQYF; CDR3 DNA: TGTGCCAGCAGTTTCGCGAGGGGAAACTCCTACGAGCAGTACTTC
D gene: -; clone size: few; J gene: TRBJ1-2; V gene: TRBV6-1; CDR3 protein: CASSPGTDYGYTF; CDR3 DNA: TGTGCCAGCTCACCCGGGACGGACTATGGCTACACCTTC
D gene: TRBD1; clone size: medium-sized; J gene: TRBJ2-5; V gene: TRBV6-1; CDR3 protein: CASRQGHSGETQYF; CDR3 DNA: TGTGCCAGCCGACAGGGGCACAGCGGGGAGACCCAGTACTTC
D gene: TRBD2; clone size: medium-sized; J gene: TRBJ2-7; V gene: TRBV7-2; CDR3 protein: CASSPSGLREQYF; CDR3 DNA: TGTGCCAGCAGCCCTAGCGGGTTACGGGAGCAGTACTTC
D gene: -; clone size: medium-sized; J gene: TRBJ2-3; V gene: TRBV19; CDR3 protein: CASSIGYGLISTDTQYF; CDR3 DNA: TGTGCCAGTAGTATCGGCTACGGCCTAATTAGCACAGATACGCAGTATTTT
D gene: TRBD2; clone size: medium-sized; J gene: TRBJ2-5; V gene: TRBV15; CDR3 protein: CATSRDRGTSGNQETQYF; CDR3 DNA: TGTGCCACCAGCAGAGATCGGGGGACTAGCGGGAACCAAGAGACCCAGTACTTC
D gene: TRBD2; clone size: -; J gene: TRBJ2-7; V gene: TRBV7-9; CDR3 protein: CASSRGTSGGYEQYF; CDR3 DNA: TGTGCCAGCAGCCGAGGGACTAGCGGGGGTTACGAGCAGTACTTC
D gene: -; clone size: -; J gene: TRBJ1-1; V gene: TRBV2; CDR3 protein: CASSDMGTANTEAFF; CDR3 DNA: TGTGCCAGCAGTGATATGGGGACGGCGAACACTGAAGCTTTCTTT
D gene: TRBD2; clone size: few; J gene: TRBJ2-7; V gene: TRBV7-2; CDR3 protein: CASSLAGGTSGRKYEQYF; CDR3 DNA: TGTGCCAGCAGCTTAGCGGGGGGGACTAGCGGGCGGAAGTACGAGCAGTACTTC
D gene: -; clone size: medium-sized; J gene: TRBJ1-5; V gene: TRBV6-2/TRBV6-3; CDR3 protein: CASSLWGDQPQHF; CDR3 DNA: TGTGCCAGCAGCCTGTGGGGTGATCAGCCCCAGCATTTT
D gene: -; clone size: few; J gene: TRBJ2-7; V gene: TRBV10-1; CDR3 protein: CASSDSWGYEQYF; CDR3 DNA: TGCGCCAGCAGTGACAGTTGGGGCTACGAGCAGTACTTC
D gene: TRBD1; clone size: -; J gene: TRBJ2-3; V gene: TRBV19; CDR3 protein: CASSLIRGRADTQYF; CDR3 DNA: TGTGCCAGTAGCCTGATCAGGGGGCGCGCAGATACGCAGTATTTT
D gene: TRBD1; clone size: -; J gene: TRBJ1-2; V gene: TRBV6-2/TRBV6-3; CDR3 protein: CASTGEQGTYGYTF; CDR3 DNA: TGTGCCAGCACTGGGGAACAGGGGACCTATGGCTACACCTTC
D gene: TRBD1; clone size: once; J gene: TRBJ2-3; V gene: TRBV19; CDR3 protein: CASRNRGGTDTQYF; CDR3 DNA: TGTGCCAGTAGGAACAGGGGTGGCACAGATACGCAGTATTTT
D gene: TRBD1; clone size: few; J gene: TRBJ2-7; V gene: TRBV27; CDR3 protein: CASSRTPGTASSYEQYF; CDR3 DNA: TGTGCCAGCAGCCGAACTCCCGGGACAGCGAGCTCCTACGAGCAGTACTTC
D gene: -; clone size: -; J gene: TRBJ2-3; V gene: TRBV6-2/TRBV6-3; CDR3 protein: CASSWDGPTDTQYF; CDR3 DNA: TGTGCCAGCAGTTGGGACGGCCCCACAGATACGCAGTATTTT
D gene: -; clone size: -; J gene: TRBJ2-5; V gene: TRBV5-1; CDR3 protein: CASSWTVQETQYF; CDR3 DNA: TGCGCCAGCAGCTGGACGGTCCAAGAGACCCAGTACTTC
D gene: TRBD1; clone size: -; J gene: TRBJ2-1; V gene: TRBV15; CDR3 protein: CATSRDRDYNEQFF; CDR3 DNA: TGTGCCACCAGCAGGGACAGGGACTACAATGAGCAGTTCTTC
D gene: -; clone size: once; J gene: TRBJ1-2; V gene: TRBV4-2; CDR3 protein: CASSHELPPDHLGGYTF; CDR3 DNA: TGTGCCAGCAGCCACGAATTACCCCCGGACCATTTAGGAGGCTACACCTTC
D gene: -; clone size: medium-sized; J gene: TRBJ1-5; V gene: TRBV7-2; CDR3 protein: CASSSSWGQPQHF; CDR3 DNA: TGTGCCAGCAGCTCGTCCTGGGGACAGCCCCAGCATTTT
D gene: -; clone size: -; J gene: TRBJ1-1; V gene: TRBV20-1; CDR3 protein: CSTSRQSMNTEAFF; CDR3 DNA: TGCAGTACTAGCCGACAGAGTATGAACACTGAAGCTTTCTTT
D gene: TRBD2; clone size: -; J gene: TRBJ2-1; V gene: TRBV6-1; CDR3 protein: CASSREAALVGVQFF; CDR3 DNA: TGTGCCAGCAGCCGGGAGGCCGCCTTAGTAGGGGTGCAGTTCTTC
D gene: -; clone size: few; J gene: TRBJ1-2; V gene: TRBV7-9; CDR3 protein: CASSLDREYGYTF; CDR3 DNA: TGTGCCAGCAGCTTAGACAGGGAGTATGGCTACACCTTC
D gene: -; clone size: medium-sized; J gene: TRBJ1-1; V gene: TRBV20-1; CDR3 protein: CSAGGTPMNTEAFF; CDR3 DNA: TGCAGTGCTGGGGGTACCCCCATGAACACTGAAGCTTTCTTT
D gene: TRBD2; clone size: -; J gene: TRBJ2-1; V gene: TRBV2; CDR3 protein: CASVQAGGNEQFF; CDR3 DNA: TGTGCCAGCGTTCAAGCGGGAGGTAATGAGCAGTTCTTC
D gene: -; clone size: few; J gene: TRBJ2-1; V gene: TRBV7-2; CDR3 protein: CASSIQESKEQFF; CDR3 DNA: TGTGCCAGCAGCATACAGGAGTCGAAGGAGCAGTTCTTC
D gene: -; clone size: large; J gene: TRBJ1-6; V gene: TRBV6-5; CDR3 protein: CASSYPPGRNPNSPLHF; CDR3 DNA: TGTGCCAGCAGTTACCCCCCCGGACGGAATCCTAATTCACCCCTCCACTTT
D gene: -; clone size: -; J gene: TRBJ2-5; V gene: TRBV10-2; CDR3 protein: CASSDGGRGNKETQYF; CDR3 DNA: TGCGCCAGCAGTGATGGCGGCAGGGGCAATAAAGAGACCCAGTACTTC
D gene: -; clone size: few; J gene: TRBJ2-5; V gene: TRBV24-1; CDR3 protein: CATSDSLGGLGETQYF; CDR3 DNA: TGTGCCACCAGTGATTCACTGGGGGGGCTGGGAGAGACCCAGTACTTC
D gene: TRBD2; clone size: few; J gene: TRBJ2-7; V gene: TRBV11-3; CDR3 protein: CASSWDGGGAYEQYF; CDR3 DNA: TGTGCCAGCAGCTGGGACGGCGGGGGGGCCTACGAGCAGTACTTC
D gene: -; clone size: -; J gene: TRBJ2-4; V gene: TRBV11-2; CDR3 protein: CASRKQGRGNIQYF; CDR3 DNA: TGTGCCAGCAGGAAACAGGGTCGTGGAAACATTCAGTACTTC
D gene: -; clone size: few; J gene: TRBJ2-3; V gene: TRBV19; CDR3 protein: CASRGGPTDTQYF; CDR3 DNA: TGTGCCAGTAGGGGGGGGCCCACAGATACGCAGTATTTT
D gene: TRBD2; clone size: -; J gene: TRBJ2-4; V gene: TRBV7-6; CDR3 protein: CASSSGGTKNIQYF; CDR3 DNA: TGTGCCAGCAGCTCGGGGGGAACCAAAAACATTCAGTACTTC
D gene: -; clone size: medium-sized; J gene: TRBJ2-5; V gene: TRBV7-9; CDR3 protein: CASSRRTGYETQYF; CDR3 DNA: TGTGCCAGCAGCCGACGAACAGGGTACGAGACCCAGTACTTC
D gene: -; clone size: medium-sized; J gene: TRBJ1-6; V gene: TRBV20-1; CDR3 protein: CSARDRERGSNNSPLHF; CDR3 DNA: TGCAGTGCTAGAGATAGGGAGAGGGGCAGCAATAATTCACCCCTCCACTTT
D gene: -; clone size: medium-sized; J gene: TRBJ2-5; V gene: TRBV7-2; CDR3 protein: CASSLGSGEMETQYF; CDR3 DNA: TGTGCCAGCAGCTTAGGGTCGGGGGAGATGGAGACCCAGTACTTC
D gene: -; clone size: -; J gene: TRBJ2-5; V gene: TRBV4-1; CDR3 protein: CASSQREGAEETQYF; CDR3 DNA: TGCGCCAGCAGCCAAAGAGAAGGGGCTGAAGAGACCCAGTACTTC
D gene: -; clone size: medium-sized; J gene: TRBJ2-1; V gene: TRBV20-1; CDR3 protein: CSARAVWRSASEQFF; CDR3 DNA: TGCAGTGCTAGAGCGGTGTGGCGGAGCGCAAGTGAGCAGTTCTTC
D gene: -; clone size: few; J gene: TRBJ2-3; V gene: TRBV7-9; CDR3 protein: CASSLPARTASTDTQYF; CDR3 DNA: TGTGCCAGCAGCTTACCCGCGAGAACAGCTAGCACAGATACGCAGTATTTT
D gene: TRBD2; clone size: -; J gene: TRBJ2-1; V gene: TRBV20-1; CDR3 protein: CSARDQLAGGYNEQFF; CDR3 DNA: TGCAGTGCTAGAGATCAGCTAGCGGGGGGGTATAATGAGCAGTTCTTC
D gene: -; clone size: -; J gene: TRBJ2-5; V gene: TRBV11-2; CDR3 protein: CASLPPGLQETQYF; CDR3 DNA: TGTGCCAGCCTACCCCCGGGACTTCAAGAGACCCAGTACTTC
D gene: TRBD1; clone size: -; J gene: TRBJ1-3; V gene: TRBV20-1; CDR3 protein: CSASEDRVISGNTIYF; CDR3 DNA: TGCAGTGCTAGCGAGGACAGGGTGATCTCTGGAAACACCATATATTTT
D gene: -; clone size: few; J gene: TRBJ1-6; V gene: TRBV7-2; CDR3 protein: CASRRGIVGVGNSPLHF; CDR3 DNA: TGTGCCAGCAGAAGGGGTATTGTAGGGGTGGGGAATTCACCCCTCCACTTT
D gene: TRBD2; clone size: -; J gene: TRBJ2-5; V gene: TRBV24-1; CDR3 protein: CATSGSLAGPQEAQYF; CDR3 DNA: TGTGCCACCAGTGGTTCACTAGCGGGCCCCCAAGAGGCCCAGTACTTC
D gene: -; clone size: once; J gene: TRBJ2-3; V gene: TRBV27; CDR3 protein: CASSWGRGADTQYF; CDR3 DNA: TGTGCCAGCAGTTGGGGCAGGGGAGCAGATACGCAGTATTTT
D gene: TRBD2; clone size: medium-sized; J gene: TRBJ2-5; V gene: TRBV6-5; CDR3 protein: CASSYWLAGNQETQYF; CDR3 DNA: TGTGCCAGCAGTTACTGGTTAGCGGGAAACCAAGAGACCCAGTACTTC